Here is one TCR beta chain with its context. Antigen: not known. Germline V gene data show CDR1 as MDHEN and CDR2 as SYDVKM. Trimming cost V 4 bases and J 10 bases, with 13 bases left between them. The CDR3 has 12 amino acids. This entry is derived from a study of cytomegalovirus exposure and HLA in healthy donors. 13 Jbeta primers and 60 Vbeta primers were used for the PCR. TCRdb's copy holds only in-frame clones and misses some; the assay was immunoSEQ multiplex PCR. The sample carries some 130,000 clones, roughly three quarters recorded once. Study results and caveats: In a later analysis, V- and J-gene trimming of beta chains associated with a DCLRE1C missense variant, replicated independently. Many donors carried some public TCRs, although rarity characterized most TCR sequences. Later analysis indicated greater clonal expansion among HLA-associated TCR beta chains than among equally common other chains.

This clonotype was sampled from a man aged 30 to 45 in good health and CMV-seronegative. The specimen was PBMCs. The chain combines TRBV28 with TRBJ1-1; tentatively, D is TRBD1 (6 bases). CDR3 protein: CASSSRTEGAFF. The CDR3 region has the DNA TGTGCCAGCAGTTCCAGGACAGAGGGAGCTTTCTTT.